Below, 25 T cell receptor beta chains from the same sample are listed, as sequenced in a study of CD8 T cells in ankylosing spondylitis. Antigens for these TCRs are unknown. TCRdb re-called the 5' RACE reads through MiXCR, storing one row per CDR3 protein. Here the sample spans fewer than 750,000 distinct CDR3 sequences, 19% being singletons. Study findings and constraints: A motif in TCR beta, a set of roughly 8 highly homologous variants, appeared characteristic of ankylosing spondylitis blood.

The sequencing input was blood, either unsorted or a sorted T cell fraction (not recorded which). The receptors were gathered from a male donor with ankylosing spondylitis.

The J gene is TRBJ1-5, the V gene TRBV7-9; D is unclear. The CDR3 has 16 amino acids. The germline CDR1 and CDR2 sequences are SEHNR and FQNEAQ (reference sequence). Trimming removed 0 bases from V and 1 base from J, with 10 bases in between. The CDR3 region is CASSLASVRSNQPQHF. The DNA of the CDR3 is TGTGCCAGCAGCTTAGCTTCGGTCAGAAGCAATCAGCCCCAGCATTTT. Looking up the rest from reference TRBV7-9 and TRBJ1-5 gives the full variable domain: DTGVSQNPRHKITKRGQNVTFRCDPISEHNRLYWYRQTLGQGPEFLTYFQNEAQLEKSRLLSDRFSAERPKGSFSTLEIQRTEQGDSAMYLCASSLASVRSNQPQHFGDGTRLSIL.

This clonotype was found many times. The rearrangement links TRBV7-8 to TRBJ2-7, with D maybe TRBD1 (6 bases). CDR1 and CDR2 from the germline V gene are SGHVS and FQNEAQ. V lost 5 bases to trimming and J lost 4 bases, with 15 bases between them. CDR3 length: 14 residues. This chain's CDR3 is CASSHGTSGYEQYF. Here the CDR3 DNA reads TGTGCCAGCAGCCACGGGACATCGGGATACGAGCAGTACTTC.

This clonotype was observed a few times. The chain recombines TRBV19 with TRBJ2-4, with D tentatively TRBD2 (5 bases). The CDR3 is 14 residues long. The V end was cut by 5 bases, the J end by 9 bases, with 17 bases between. Germline V gene data show CDR1 as LNHDA and CDR2 as SQIVND (reference sequence). CDR3 sequence: CASSAWTGPGIQYF. The CDR3 region has the DNA TGTGCCAGTAGTGCCTGGACTGGCCCGGGCATTCAGTACTTC.

The rearrangement links TRBV5-1 to TRBJ1-6; 8 bases align to TRBD1. Germline CDR1 reads SGHRS; CDR2 reads YFSETQ. The CDR3 sequence is 19 residues long. Unmatched junction bases numbered 16, after V lost 3 bases and J lost 5 bases. CDR3 residues: CASSSVRQGKKSDNSPLHF. The CDR3 DNA reads TGCGCCAGCAGCTCGGTGCGACAGGGGAAGAAGAGTGATAATTCACCCCTCCACTTT. The variable domain in full, completed from reference TRBV5-1 and TRBJ1-6, reads KAGVTQTPRYLIKTRGQQVTLSCSPISGHRSVSWYQQTPGQGLQFLFEYFSETQRNKGNFPGRFSGRQFSNSRSEMNVSTLELGDSALYLCASSSVRQGKKSDNSPLHFGNGTRLTVT.

V gene TRBV29-1 combines with J gene TRBJ2-2; a weak D match, TRBD2 (6 bases). Germline V gene sequence: CDR1 SQVTM, CDR2 ANQGSEA. V lost 7 bases and J 3 bases, leaving 12 bases between the germline ends. There are 13 residues in the CDR3. This chain's CDR3 is CSARSGYTGELFF. CDR3 coding DNA: TGCAGCGCCAGAAGCGGGTACACCGGGGAGCTGTTTTTT.

This chain connects TRBV5-1 to TRBJ2-3; no definite D call. The V gene lost 4 bases and the J gene lost 6 bases, with 15 bases spanning the gap. CDR1 and CDR2 (germline): SGHRS, YFSETQ. CDR3 size: 14 residues. The CDR3: CASSLEGLFDTQYF. The CDR3 bases are TGCGCCAGCAGCCTGGAAGGGTTGTTTGATACGCAGTATTTT.

The sample holds a few counts of this clonotype. The CDR3 is CSADRDNYEQYF. In DNA form, the CDR3 reads TGCAGTGCCGACCGGGACAACTACGAGCAGTACTTC. The chain carries TRBV20-1 and TRBJ2-7, with D perhaps TRBD1 (6 bases). V lost 6 bases to trimming and J lost 3 bases, with 12 bases between them. This CDR3 is 12 amino acids long. The germline gives CDR1 DFQATT, CDR2 SNEGSKA (reference sequence).

This chain joins TRBV5-1 and TRBJ2-1; 8 nucleotides align to TRBD2. Trimming took 1 base from V and 7 from J; bases not matched to a gene: 10. Germline V gene data show CDR1 as SGHRS and CDR2 as YFSETQ. This CDR3 is built from 16 residues. The CDR3 region is CASSLSLAGSMNEQFF. In DNA form, the CDR3 reads TGCGCCAGCAGCTTGAGTCTAGCGGGCTCTATGAATGAGCAGTTCTTC.

This sequence joins TRBV14 and TRBJ1-4; D remains unclear. The CDR3 covers 19 residues. V gave up 7 bases and J gave up 0 bases, with 24 bases separating them. Germline assignment: CDR1 SGHDN and CDR2 FVKESK. The CDR3 nucleotides are TGTGCCAGCACCCACGAGGGAGGGCTCGTGACCGCAACTAATGAAAAACTGTTTTTT. Translating it yields CASTHEGGLVTATNEKLFF.

This sequence joins TRBV20-1 and TRBJ2-3; TRBD2 agrees at 12 bases. Per the germline V gene, CDR1 is DFQATT and CDR2 is SNEGSKA (reference sequence). The CDR3 runs to 16 residues. V lost 3 bases, J lost 6 bases, and 10 bases stayed unmatched. Written as DNA, the CDR3 is TGCAGTGCTAGTCTGGCTAGCGGGAGGGAAGTGGATACGCAGTATTTT. Translating it yields CSASLASGREVDTQYF.

The sample holds a few counts of this clonotype. The chain is built from TRBV11-2 and TRBJ1-1, with no clear D. This CDR3 has 11 residues. The V end lost 6 bases, the J end lost 8 bases, and 10 bases lay between the germline ends. CDR1 is SGHAT and CDR2 is FQNNGV in the germline V gene. CDR3 loop: CASSVAGEAFF. CDR3 bases: TGTGCCAGCAGTGTAGCGGGGGAAGCTTTCTTT.

This chain links TRBV20-1 with TRBJ1-6, with no clear D. CDR1 and CDR2 (germline): DFQATT, SNEGSKA (reference sequence). Trimming removed 1 base at V and 10 bases at J, with 14 bases between. The length of the CDR3 is 14 residues. CDR3 coding DNA: TGCAGTGCTAGAGGGTGGGCAGACATGTCACCCCTCCACTTT. It yields the protein CSARGWADMSPLHF.

This clonotype was counted a few times. The J gene is TRBJ1-2, the V gene TRBV29-1; D is undetermined. V was clipped by 0 bases and J by 5 bases, with 13 bases between them. The CDR3 runs to 14 residues. Germline CDR1 SQVTM, CDR2 ANQGSEA. The CDR3 reads CSVEDLDRLYGYTF. Here the CDR3 DNA reads TGCAGCGTTGAAGATCTCGACCGCCTGTATGGCTACACCTTC. Full variable domain (outside the CDR3, taken from reference TRBV29-1 and TRBJ1-2): SAVISQKPSRDICQRGTSLTIQCQVDSQVTMMFWYRQQPGQSLTLIATANQGSEATYESGFVIDKFPISRPNLTFSTLTVSNMSPEDSSIYLCSVEDLDRLYGYTFGSGTRLTVV.

The CDR3 loop reads CSAALAGHVSEQYF. The CDR3 DNA follows: TGCAGTGCTGCACTAGCGGGACACGTTAGCGAGCAGTACTTC. The chain recombines TRBV20-1 with TRBJ2-7; TRBD2 matches at 10 bases. This CDR3 comprises 14 residues. From germline, CDR1 is DFQATT and CDR2 SNEGSKA (reference sequence). The V gene end was trimmed by 5 bases and the J gene end by 6 bases; junction bases not matched to a gene: 10.

This chain joins TRBV5-1 and TRBJ1-3; no clear D. The length of the CDR3 is 16 residues. Trimming left V 0 bases short and J 0 bases short, with 10 bases between. CDR1 is SGHRS and CDR2 is YFSETQ in the germline V gene. CDR3 amino acids: CASSLVGPSSGNTIYF. CDR3 in DNA: TGCGCCAGCAGCTTGGTTGGGCCAAGCTCTGGAAACACCATATATTTT. Combining the CDR3 with reference TRBV5-1 and TRBJ1-3 gives the whole variable domain KAGVTQTPRYLIKTRGQQVTLSCSPISGHRSVSWYQQTPGQGLQFLFEYFSETQRNKGNFPGRFSGRQFSNSRSEMNVSTLELGDSALYLCASSLVGPSSGNTIYFGEGSWLTVV.

This sequence joins TRBV25-1 and TRBJ2-7, with a tentative D call TRBD2 (6 bases). The germline CDR1 and CDR2 sequences are MGHDK and SYGVNS. CDR3 length: 14 residues. V lost 1 base, J lost 6 bases, and 13 bases lay in between. CDR3 amino acids: CASSEFQGGVEQYF. CDR3 DNA: TGTGCCAGCAGTGAATTCCAGGGAGGCGTCGAGCAGTACTTC.

This clonotype was seen only a few times. The chain combines TRBV3-1 with TRBJ2-3, with unresolved D. Trimming removed 2 bases from V and 7 bases from J, with 10 bases in between. Germline V gene lookup returns CDR1 LGHDT and CDR2 YNNKEL (reference sequence). The CDR3 runs 13 residues. CDR3 residues: CASSQLAAHTQYF. CDR3 DNA sequence: TGTGCCAGCAGCCAATTGGCTGCCCATACGCAGTATTTT.

This clonotype turned up a few times. The gene calls are TRBV27 and TRBJ1-6, with D maybe TRBD1 (6 bases). Germline V lookup: CDR1 MNHEY, CDR2 SMNVEV (reference sequence). There are 13 residues in the CDR3. V lost 7 bases, J lost 4 bases, and 8 bases lay in between. CDR3 sequence (DNA): TGTGCCAGCACCGGGACATATAATTCACCCCTCCACTTT. Translated, it gives CASTGTYNSPLHF.

The chain has TRBV11-2 and TRBJ2-7; D is ambiguous. The CDR3 totals 13 residues. The V gene's germline CDR1 is SGHAT and CDR2 FQNNGV. V lost 2 bases and J 5 bases, leaving 10 bases between the germline ends. CDR3 sequence reads: CASSLLFGHEQYF. CDR3 coding DNA: TGTGCCAGCAGCTTACTTTTCGGGCACGAGCAGTACTTC.

This clonotype was observed a few times. V gene TRBV5-1 combines with J gene TRBJ1-1; 7 bases align to TRBD1. Germline V CDR1 and CDR2: SGHRS, YFSETQ. The CDR3 runs to 14 residues. The trim removed 3 bases at V and 6 bases at J, leaving 8 bases unmatched. CDR3 coding DNA: TGCGCCAGCAGCTCAGGACAGGCTCTGGCTGAAGCTTTCTTT. Amino acids: CASSSGQALAEAFF.

The V and J genes are TRBV7-2 and TRBJ2-7; D ambiguous. Germline V lookup: CDR1 SGHTA, CDR2 FQGNSA. Trimming stripped 7 bases from V and 3 bases from J, with 10 bases between. CDR3 length equals 12 residues. Here the CDR3 reads CASNLPGYEQYF. The CDR3 nucleotides are TGTGCCAGCAACCTACCGGGCTACGAGCAGTACTTC.

The chain employs TRBV5-1 and TRBJ1-1; 10 bases are shared with TRBD1. V lost 4 bases to trimming and J lost 0 bases; unmatched junction nucleotides: 9. CDR1 and CDR2 from the germline V gene are SGHRS and YFSETQ. The CDR3 is made up of 17 amino acids. CDR3 nucleotides: TGCGCCAGCAGCAGGCAGACAGGGGGCAGCGTGAACACTGAAGCTTTCTTT. This translates into CASSRQTGGSVNTEAFF.

This clonotype has a handful of counts. The chain combines TRBV12-3 or TRBV12-4 with TRBJ2-1; perhaps TRBD2 as D (6 bases). The CDR3 spans 16 residues. V dropped 7 bases and J dropped 4 bases, with 20 bases sitting between them. CDR3 in amino acids: CASTYGQLRGYNEQFF. The CDR3 bases are TGTGCCAGCACCTACGGACAACTCCGGGGGTACAATGAGCAGTTCTTC.

The CDR3: CASSLSAGSGYTF. CDR3 DNA sequence: TGTGCCAGCAGCTTGTCGGCAGGCTCTGGCTACACCTTC. The chain has TRBV5-6 and TRBJ1-2; no reliable D call. CDR1 and CDR2 (germline): SGHDT, YYEEEE. The CDR3 has 13 amino acids. Trimming shortened V by 1 base and J by 7 bases, and 11 bases separated the two germline ends.

This chain uses TRBV10-3 with TRBJ1-1; weak D call: TRBD1 (6 bases). Per germline, CDR1 ENHRY and CDR2 SYGVKD. The CDR3 sequence is 12 residues long. The V end lost 7 bases, the J end lost 6 bases, and 12 bases lay between the germline ends. The CDR3: CAITTGQPEAFF. Here the CDR3 DNA reads TGTGCCATCACAACCGGACAGCCTGAAGCTTTCTTT.